A single sample is the source of the 32 T cell receptor beta chains below, sequenced in a study of CD8+CD57+ T cells in acquired aplastic anemia. Using genomic DNA as the template, TCR beta VDJ and CDR3 profiling was carried out. TCRdb ran MiXCR on the reads and lists one entry per CDR3 protein. The sample consists of approximately 220,000 distinct CDR3 sequences, over 40% of them appearing once. The authors sequenced patients whose flow cytometry had shown CD8+CD57+ cell expansion. Material: sorted CD4+, CD8+, or CD8+CD57+ T cells (not recorded which) from PBMCs. The source of these receptors is a human donor with aplastic anemia.

This clonotype was seen repeatedly, ten times or more. J is TRBJ2-3 and V is TRBV5-4; D might be TRBD1 (6 bases). V dropped 4 bases and J dropped 0 bases, with 12 bases sitting between them. The CDR3 contains 15 residues. CDR1 is SGHNT and CDR2 is YYREEE in the germline V gene (reference sequence). CDR3 region: CASSLGTPSTDTQYF. The CDR3 bases are TGTGCCAGCAGCCTAGGGACACCGAGCACAGATACGCAGTATTTT.

V gene TRBV7-2 combines with J gene TRBJ2-3; D gene uncertain. This CDR3 spans 12 amino acids. The V end was cut by 2 bases, the J end by 7 bases, with 7 bases between. Germline lookup yields CDR1 SGHTA and CDR2 FQGNSA. The CDR3 coding sequence is TGTGCCAGCAGCTTAACCGAGAATACGCAGTATTTT. Translated: CASSLTENTQYF. Full variable domain (missing parts from reference TRBV7-2 and TRBJ2-3): GAGVSQSPSNKVTEKGKDVELRCDPISGHTALYWYRQSLGQGLEFLIYFQGNSAPDKSGLPSDRFSAERTGGSVSTLTIQRTQQEDSAVYLCASSLTENTQYFGPGTRLTVL.

The chain has TRBV20-1 and TRBJ1-2; D is uncertain. The germline gives CDR1 DFQATT, CDR2 SNEGSKA (reference sequence). V lost 5 bases to trimming and J lost 8 bases, with 18 bases between them. The CDR3 is 13 residues long. The CDR3 here is CSADEEGQRGYTF. CDR3 nucleotide sequence: TGCAGTGCTGACGAAGAAGGGCAAAGGGGCTACACCTTC.

The V gene is TRBV2, the J gene TRBJ2-3; D uncertain. V lost 8 bases and J 7 bases, leaving 13 bases between the germline ends. The CDR3 runs to 12 residues. Germline CDR1 is SNHLY and CDR2 is FYNNEI. CDR3 sequence reads: CASRIDSNTQYF. The CDR3 nucleotides read TGTGCCAGCCGTATAGACTCCAATACGCAGTATTTT. Based on the CDR3 plus reference TRBV2 and TRBJ2-3, the full variable domain is EPEVTQTPSHQVTQMGQEVILRCVPISNHLYFYWYRQILGQKVEFLVSFYNNEISEKSEIFDDQFSVERPDGSNFTLKIRSTKLEDSAMYFCASRIDSNTQYFGPGTRLTVL.

This clonotype was recorded many times. The V and J genes are TRBV12-3 or TRBV12-4 and TRBJ1-5; D is ambiguous. The CDR3 is made up of 12 amino acids. The ends were cut back, 5 bases at V and 7 bases at J, with 9 bases in the middle. DNA for the CDR3: TGTGCCAGCAGTCAAAGTGCCCAGCCCCAGCATTTT. This sequence encodes CASSQSAQPQHF.

Many counts were recorded for this clonotype. V and J are TRBV5-1 and TRBJ1-2; D gene unclear. Trimming removed 3 bases from V and 4 bases from J, with 19 bases in between. This CDR3 has 16 residues. CDR1 SGHRS and CDR2 YFSETQ come from the germline V gene. In nucleotides, the CDR3 is TGCGCCAGCAGCTCGGGCAATGTTCCGGGCCGCTATGGCTACACCTTC. Its protein product is CASSSGNVPGRYGYTF. The entire variable domain, with the rest obtained from reference TRBV5-1 and TRBJ1-2, is as follows: KAGVTQTPRYLIKTRGQQVTLSCSPISGHRSVSWYQQTPGQGLQFLFEYFSETQRNKGNFPGRFSGRQFSNSRSEMNVSTLELGDSALYLCASSSGNVPGRYGYTFGSGTRLTVV.

Regarding this clonotype: The conserved closing phenylalanine or tryptophan is absent in this CDR3, likely reflecting a read error. This chain links TRBV15 with TRBJ1-2; 10 bases align to TRBD1. CDR3 size: 16 residues. Germline lookup yields CDR1 LNHNV and CDR2 YYDKDF (reference sequence). With V trimmed by 3 bases and J by 8 bases, 12 bases remained unmatched. The CDR3 sequence: CATSSVGGTGEPGYTL. DNA of the CDR3: TGTGCCACCAGCAGTGTCGGTGGGACAGGGGAACCGGGCTACACCCTC.

This clonotype was detected ten times or more. The rearrangement uses TRBV5-8 and TRBJ2-3, with a weak D call TRBD1 (6 bases). V gave up 4 bases and J gave up 5 bases, with 17 bases separating them. The CDR3 runs 15 residues. The germline V gene has CDR1 SGHTS and CDR2 YDEGEE. This CDR3 is CASSAPVQGRDTQYF. The CDR3 bases are TGTGCCAGCAGCGCCCCGGTCCAGGGGCGAGATACGCAGTATTTT.

This chain uses TRBV19 with TRBJ2-5; 7 bases line up with TRBD1. Germline V gene data show CDR1 as LNHDA and CDR2 as SQIVND (reference sequence). The CDR3 sequence is 16 residues long. Trimming cost V 5 bases and J 5 bases; bases outside gene matches: 14. This CDR3 is CASSPTPTGLGETQYF. For the CDR3, the DNA is TGTGCCAGTAGTCCAACCCCGACAGGGTTAGGGGAGACCCAGTACTTC.

The chain uses TRBV10-2 and TRBJ2-7; D is perhaps TRBD1 (5 bases). The germline V and J ends were trimmed by 2 bases and 2 bases, with 10 bases remaining between them. Germline V gene sequence: CDR1 WSHSY, CDR2 SAAADI. This CDR3 region has 14 residues. The CDR3 protein is CASSEAGRTYEQYF. The CDR3 DNA is TGCGCCAGCAGTGAGGCAGGGCGAACCTACGAGCAGTACTTC.

This clonotype has ten or more counts. V gene TRBV19 combines with J gene TRBJ1-6; D gene uncertain. V lost 1 base and J 10 bases, leaving 11 bases between the germline ends. This CDR3 contains 14 residues. Germline lookup yields CDR1 LNHDA and CDR2 SQIVND (reference sequence). CDR3 in amino acids: CASSIGLELSPLHF. The CDR3 bases are TGTGCCAGTAGTATAGGTCTGGAGCTCTCACCCCTCCACTTT. Full variable domain (outside the CDR3, taken from reference TRBV19 and TRBJ1-6): DGGITQSPKYLFRKEGQNVTLSCEQNLNHDAMYWYRQDPGQGLRLIYYSQIVNDFQKGDIAEGYSVSREKKESFPLTVTSAQKNPTAFYLCASSIGLELSPLHFGNGTRLTVT.

Comment on this clonotype: Germline is not matched at one junction end, which may reflect a read error. V is TRBV7-7 and J is TRBJ2-1; 10 positions match TRBD2. This CDR3 contains 17 residues. CDR1 is SSHAT, CDR2 FNYEAQ, per germline (reference sequence). The CDR3 DNA reads TGTGCTAGCAGCTTGGGGTCTAGCGGGGGATTCACAGATACGCAGTTCTTC. This encodes CASSLGSSGGFTDTQFF.

The chain joins TRBV12-3 or TRBV12-4 to TRBJ2-5, with TRBD1 identical over 11 bases. The trim removed 6 bases at V and 4 bases at J, leaving 4 bases unmatched. The CDR3 is made up of 14 amino acids. The CDR3 protein is CASRGQGGIETQYF. CDR3 bases: TGTGCCAGCAGGGGACAGGGGGGGATAGAGACCCAGTACTTC.

Many counts were recorded for this clonotype. CDR3 DNA: TGCGCCAGCAGCTTTGACAGGACCTCACCCCTCCACTTT. It yields the protein CASSFDRTSPLHF. The chain uses TRBV5-1 and TRBJ1-6; D possibly corresponds to TRBD1 (6 bases). The germline V gene encodes CDR1 SGHRS and CDR2 YFSETQ. The CDR3 has 13 amino acids. Trimming took 2 bases from V and 10 from J, leaving 10 bases between them.

The V call is TRBV4-1, the J call TRBJ2-7, with D possibly TRBD2 on 7 matching bases. The V and J ends lost 0 bases and 5 bases respectively, with 17 bases between them. This CDR3 is built from 16 residues. The germline V gene encodes CDR1 MGHRA and CDR2 YSYEKL. Here the CDR3 DNA reads TGCGCCAGCAGCCAAGATCGTAGGGGGGGGGCCGACGAGCAGTACTTC. It translates to CASSQDRRGGADEQYF.

The CDR3 sequence: CAWSPWGQGRPGNTIYF. CDR3 DNA: TGTGCCTGGAGCCCCTGGGGACAGGGACGTCCTGGAAACACCATATATTTT. The gene calls are TRBV30 and TRBJ1-3, with 9 bases lining up with TRBD1. V dropped 3 bases and J dropped 2; count of bases not matched to a gene: 11. The CDR3 is made up of 17 amino acids. CDR1 is GTSNPN and CDR2 is SVGIG in the germline V gene (reference sequence).

A word on this clonotype: Lacking the conserved final phenylalanine or tryptophan, this CDR3 likely reflects a read error. The chain combines TRBV5-1 with TRBJ1-6; 7 positions match TRBD1. Per the germline V gene, CDR1 is SGHRS and CDR2 is YFSETQ. CDR3 length: 16 amino acids. The CDR3 spells CASSLTGVRYNSPLHL. CDR3 nucleotides: TGCGCCAGCAGCTTGACAGGGGTCCGCTATAACTCACCCCTCCACCTT.

This chain links TRBV7-9 with TRBJ1-2; possible D gene TRBD1, 6 bases. The germline V gene encodes CDR1 SEHNR and CDR2 FQNEAQ (reference sequence). V was clipped by 5 bases and J by 0 bases, with 10 bases between them. The CDR3 consists of 14 residues. The CDR3 loop is CASSPGAANYGYTF. The DNA for the CDR3 is TGTGCCAGCAGCCCAGGGGCGGCTAACTATGGCTACACCTTC.

V usage is TRBV24-1 and J usage is TRBJ2-3; D is possibly TRBD2 (6 bases). V dropped 4 bases and J dropped 4 bases, with 11 bases sitting between them. This CDR3 contains 14 residues. Germline V gives CDR1 KGHDR, CDR2 SFDVKD. CDR3 nucleotide sequence: TGTGCCACCAGTGAGAGGAGGGACGCAGATACGCAGTATTTT. As protein: CATSERRDADTQYF.

The V call is TRBV19, the J call TRBJ1-1, with D possibly being TRBD1 (5 bases). This CDR3 has 13 amino acids. CDR1 and CDR2 (germline): LNHDA, SQIVND (reference sequence). The V and J ends lost 7 bases and 7 bases respectively, with 16 bases between them. The CDR3 loop is CASILDRAREAFF. The CDR3 DNA is TGTGCCAGTATCCTCGACAGAGCTCGTGAAGCTTTCTTT.

This chain connects TRBV20-1 to TRBJ2-1, with TRBD2 as a possible D gene (5 bases). Trimming pared 5 bases from V and 7 bases from J, leaving 9 bases between. The germline V gene encodes CDR1 DFQATT and CDR2 SNEGSKA (reference sequence). The CDR3 contains 11 residues. The CDR3 is CSAATGNEQFF. Written as DNA, the CDR3 is TGCAGTGCTGCAACGGGGAATGAGCAGTTCTTC.

This clonotype has only a few counts. The V and J genes are TRBV14 and TRBJ1-1; D unresolved. The CDR3 sequence is 12 residues long. Trimming removed 5 bases at V and 2 bases at J, with 6 bases between. The germline gives CDR1 SGHDN, CDR2 FVKESK. The CDR3 loop reads CASSNTNTEAFF. In DNA, the CDR3 is TGTGCCAGCAGCAACACTAACACTGAAGCTTTCTTT.

The chain employs TRBV15 and TRBJ1-5, with unresolved D. CDR3 length: 12 amino acids. Trimming stripped 3 bases from V and 6 bases from J, with 6 bases between. Germline values: CDR1 LNHNV, CDR2 YYDKDF (reference sequence). As DNA, the CDR3 is TGTGCCACCAGCAGCGCAGGTCAGCCCCAGCATTTT. Encoded protein: CATSSAGQPQHF. The variable domain in full, completed from reference TRBV15 and TRBJ1-5, reads DAMVIQNPRYQVTQFGKPVTLSCSQTLNHNVMYWYQQKSSQAPKLLFHYYDKDFNNEADTPDNFQSRRPNTSFCFLDIRSPGLGDTAMYLCATSSAGQPQHFGDGTRLSIL.

This clonotype was counted once. The chain combines TRBV9 with TRBJ2-7, with 11 positions matching TRBD2. CDR1 is SGDLS and CDR2 is YYNGEE in the germline V gene. CDR3 length equals 16 residues. The J segment lost 7 bases and the V segment lost 7 bases, leaving 16 bases of the junction unmatched. The CDR3 loop is CASSSGGSGGLGEQYF. In DNA form, the CDR3 reads TGTGCCAGCTCTAGCGGGGGGAGCGGTGGGCTGGGGGAGCAGTACTTC.

This clonotype was seen ten or more times. V gene TRBV5-1 combines with J gene TRBJ2-3; D is possibly TRBD2 (6 bases). CDR1 is SGHRS and CDR2 is YFSETQ in the germline V gene. Trimming removed 1 base from V and 8 bases from J, with 23 bases in between. This CDR3 contains 17 residues. Here the CDR3 DNA reads TGCGCCAGCAGCTTGATGGGCGGGGACCTCACATCGGGTACGCAGTATTTT. Protein: CASSLMGGDLTSGTQYF.

CDR3: CASSRDGTREQFF. In nucleotides, the CDR3 is TGTGCCAGTAGTAGAGACGGGACTAGAGAGCAGTTCTTC. V usage is TRBV19 and J usage is TRBJ2-1; TRBD2 agrees at 8 bases. The germline V gene encodes CDR1 LNHDA and CDR2 SQIVND (reference sequence). Trimming took 4 bases from V and 10 from J; bases not matched to a gene: 6. The CDR3 runs 13 residues.

The V and J genes are TRBV5-5 and TRBJ2-1; 13 bases align to TRBD2. Unmatched junction bases numbered 13, after V lost 4 bases and J lost 0 bases. CDR3 length: 20 residues. Looked up from germline, CDR1 is SGHKS and CDR2 is YYEKEE (reference sequence). The CDR3: CASSLQTGTSGVSSYNEQFF. Written as DNA, the CDR3 is TGTGCCAGCAGCCTCCAAACCGGGACTAGCGGGGTGAGCTCCTACAATGAGCAGTTCTTC.

This clonotype was detected only a few times. The chain is built from TRBV9 and TRBJ2-2, with D maybe TRBD1 (6 bases). The CDR3 runs to 14 residues. V lost 0 bases to trimming and J lost 7 bases, with 10 bases between them. The germline V gene has CDR1 SGDLS and CDR2 YYNGEE. CDR3 sequence (DNA): TGTGCCAGCAGCGTAGCCTACAGGGACGGGGAGCTGTTTTTT. This translates into CASSVAYRDGELFF.

This clonotype has a count of ten or more. The chain couples TRBV7-9 to TRBJ2-5; 9 bases match TRBD1. The CDR3 covers 14 residues. V lost 5 bases, J lost 1 base, and 2 bases stayed unmatched. CDR1 is SEHNR, CDR2 FQNEAQ, per germline (reference sequence). This chain's CDR3 is CASSLDRGQETQYF. CDR3 nucleotides: TGTGCCAGCAGCCTGGACAGGGGCCAAGAGACCCAGTACTTC.

This clonotype occurred many times. DNA of the CDR3: TGTGCCAGCAGCCCCATGGGTCGGGGGTCGACCCAGTACTTC. Amino acids: CASSPMGRGSTQYF. The chain is built from TRBV7-9 and TRBJ2-5; D is possibly TRBD2 (6 bases). The V gene lost 5 bases and the J gene lost 7 bases, with 17 bases spanning the gap. The germline V gene encodes CDR1 SEHNR and CDR2 FQNEAQ (reference sequence). The CDR3 loop spans 14 amino acids.

V is TRBV7-9 and J is TRBJ2-5, with D maybe TRBD2 (5 bases). V was pared by 5 bases and J by 2 bases, with 12 bases between. The length of the CDR3 is 14 residues. Per the germline V gene, CDR1 is SEHNR and CDR2 is FQNEAQ (reference sequence). The CDR3 is CASSPLGPQETQYF. In nucleotides, the CDR3 is TGTGCCAGCAGCCCACTAGGTCCTCAAGAGACCCAGTACTTC.

About this clonotype: At one end, the junction sequence differs from germline, possibly due to a read error. The chain employs TRBV12-3 or TRBV12-4 and TRBJ2-1; 8 positions match TRBD2. CDR3 length: 14 amino acids. The CDR3, as DNA: TGTGCCAGCAGTTTACTAGCGGGTGACAATGAGCAGCTCTTC. Its protein product is CASSLLAGDNEQLF.